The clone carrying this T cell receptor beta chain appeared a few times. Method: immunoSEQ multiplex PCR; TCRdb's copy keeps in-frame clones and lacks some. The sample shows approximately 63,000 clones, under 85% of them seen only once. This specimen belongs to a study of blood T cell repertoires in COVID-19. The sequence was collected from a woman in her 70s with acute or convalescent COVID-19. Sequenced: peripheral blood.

CDR3: CASSLAGAGQFF. The CDR3, as DNA: TGCGCCAGCAGCTTGGCCGGAGCGGGGCAGTTCTTC. The gene calls are TRBV5-1 and TRBJ2-1; weak D call: TRBD2 (6 bases). Germline V CDR1 and CDR2: SGHRS, YFSETQ. This CDR3 contains 12 residues. Trimming shortened V by 0 bases and J by 12 bases, and 10 bases separated the two germline ends.